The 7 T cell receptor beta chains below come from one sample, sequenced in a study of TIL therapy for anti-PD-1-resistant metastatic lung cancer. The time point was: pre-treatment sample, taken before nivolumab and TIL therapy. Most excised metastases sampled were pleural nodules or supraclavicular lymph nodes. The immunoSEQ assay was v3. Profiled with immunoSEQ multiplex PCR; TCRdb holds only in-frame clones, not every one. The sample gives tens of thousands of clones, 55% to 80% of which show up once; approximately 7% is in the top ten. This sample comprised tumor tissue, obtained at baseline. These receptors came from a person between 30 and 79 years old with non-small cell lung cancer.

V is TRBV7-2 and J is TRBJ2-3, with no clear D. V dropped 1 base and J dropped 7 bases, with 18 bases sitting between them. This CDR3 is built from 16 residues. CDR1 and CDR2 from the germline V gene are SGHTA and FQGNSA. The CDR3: CASSLDGRSVAYTQYF. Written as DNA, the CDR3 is TGTGCCAGCAGCTTAGACGGAAGGAGTGTTGCTTATACGCAGTATTTT.

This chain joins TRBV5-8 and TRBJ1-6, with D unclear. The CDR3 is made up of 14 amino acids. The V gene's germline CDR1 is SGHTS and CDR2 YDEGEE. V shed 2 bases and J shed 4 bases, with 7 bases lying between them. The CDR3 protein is CASSFETYNSPLHF. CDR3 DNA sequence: TGTGCCAGCAGCTTTGAAACTTATAATTCACCCCTCCACTTT. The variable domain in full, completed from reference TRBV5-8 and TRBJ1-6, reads EAGVTQSPTHLIKTRGQQATLRCSPISGHTSVYWYQQALGLGLQFLLWYDEGEERNRGNFPPRFSGRQFPNYSSELNVNALELEDSALYLCASSFETYNSPLHFGNGTRLTVT.

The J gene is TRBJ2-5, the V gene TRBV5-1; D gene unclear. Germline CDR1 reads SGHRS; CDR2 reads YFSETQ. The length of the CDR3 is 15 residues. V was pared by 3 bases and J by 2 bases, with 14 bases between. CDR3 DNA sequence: TGCGCCAGCAGCTCCCTAATGACCCAGCAAGAGACCCAGTACTTC. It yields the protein CASSSLMTQQETQYF.

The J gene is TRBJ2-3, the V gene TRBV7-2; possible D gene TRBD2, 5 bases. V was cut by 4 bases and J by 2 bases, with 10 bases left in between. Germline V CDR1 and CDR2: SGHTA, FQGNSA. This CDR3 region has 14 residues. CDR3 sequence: CASSYGLYTDTQYF. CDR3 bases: TGTGCCAGCAGCTATGGACTTTACACAGATACGCAGTATTTT.

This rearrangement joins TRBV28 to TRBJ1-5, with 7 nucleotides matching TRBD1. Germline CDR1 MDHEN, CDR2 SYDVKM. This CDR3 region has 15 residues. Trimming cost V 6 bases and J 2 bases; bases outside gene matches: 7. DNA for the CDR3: TGTGCCAGCAGCACCGGGGGGACAGGCAATCAGCCCCAGCATTTT. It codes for CASSTGGTGNQPQHF.

CDR3 DNA: TGTGCCAGCAGCGCAAGAACAGGCGCTGAAGCTTTCTTT. Amino acid sequence: CASSARTGAEAFF. The chain combines TRBV9 with TRBJ1-1; the D gene is possibly TRBD1 (5 bases). The CDR3 runs 13 residues. Germline lookup yields CDR1 SGDLS and CDR2 YYNGEE. The V and J ends lost 3 bases and 6 bases respectively, with 12 bases between them.

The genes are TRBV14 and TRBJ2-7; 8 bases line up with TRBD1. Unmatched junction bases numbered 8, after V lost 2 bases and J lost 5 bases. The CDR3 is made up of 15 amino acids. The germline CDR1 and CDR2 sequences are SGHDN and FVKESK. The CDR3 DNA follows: TGTGCCAGCAGCCAAATCCGGACAGGGTTCCACGAGCAGTACTTC. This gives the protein CASSQIRTGFHEQYF.